This TCR beta chain came from a study of control samples from healthy donors and cancer patients. Germline assignment: CDR1 WNHNN and CDR2 SYGVQD (reference sequence). This CDR3 region has 15 residues. Trimming removed 3 bases at V and 6 bases at J, with 15 bases between. The protocol was immunoSEQ multiplex PCR, while the TCRdb copy is restricted to in-frame clones and leaves out a portion. The sample gives roughly 120,000 clones, roughly 88% of which show up once; roughly 3.2% is in the top ten. Specimen: blood. This chain uses TRBV10-1 with TRBJ2-1, with a weak D call TRBD2 (6 bases). This sequence originates from a man over 45 in good health. The DNA of the CDR3 is TGCGCCAGCAGTGACGGGGTTGTGGGGGGCAATGAGCAGTTCTTC. This translates into CASSDGVVGGNEQFF.